This T cell receptor (beta chain) was recovered during a study of OX40 agonist ivuxolimab in advanced cancers. About the research overall: Patients assigned to dose escalation were diagnosed with hepatocellular carcinoma, melanoma, renal cell or head and neck cancer. Participants, 75% to 85% male, averaged roughly 59 years of age, ranging from 23 to 79. Study conclusions and caveats: The average count of expanded clones was higher among CD8+ T cells than among CD4+.

Profiled with immunoSEQ multiplex PCR; TCRdb holds only in-frame clones, not every one. Of about 46,000 clones in the sample, roughly 90% are singletons; the top ten hold approximately 12%. Comments on this clone: The antigen remains unidentified.

The CDR3 has 15 amino acids. V was trimmed by 3 bases and J by 4 bases, leaving 16 bases between them. Germline CDR1 SGDLS, CDR2 YYNGEE. The receptor's source is an adult with an advanced solid tumor such as melanoma, head and neck, liver or kidney cancer. The chain links TRBV9 to TRBJ2-5, with TRBD1 as a possible D gene (6 bases). This specimen was CD4+ or CD8+ T cells sorted from blood, taken in a trial of the OX40 agonist ivuxolimab. The CDR3 coding sequence is TGTGCCAGCAGCGCAGGGGCAGGGTATGGAGAGACCCAGTACTTC. Amino acid sequence: CASSAGAGYGETQYF.